This T cell receptor beta chain was found in a study of tissue T cells after allogeneic stem cell transplantation. This clone was picked up a small number of times. Its antigen remains unidentified. The gene symbols are mouse symbols. With the read ending 1 residue before the CDR3 end, the germline J gene is used to fill in that end. V lost 0 bases, J lost 1 base, and 4 bases stayed unmatched. The V gene's germline CDR1 is LGHNA and CDR2 YSYQKL. This CDR3 comprises 16 residues. The assay was immunoSEQ multiplex PCR, and TCRdb's table has in-frame clones only and misses some. The sample carries 1,800 or so clones, 55% to 60% recorded once. Findings and caveats of the study: In patients and mice, blood and spleen missed much of tissue repertoire. Motif-based clustering found tissue-specific repertoire signatures shared across patients, though few clones were shared. Anatomically similar tissues had similar TCR repertoires within each patient. Some tissue clones might be persisting host cells; their alloreactivity or antigen specificity was not determined.

Time point defined: mouse harvest day 7 after allogeneic transplant. Mouse grafts combined 10^7 T-cell-depleted bone marrow cells with 10^6 splenic CD5+ T cells. Sequenced sample: liver tissue. V is TRBV2 and J is TRBJ2-5; 7 positions match TRBD2. This TCR came from a female BALB/c mouse given C57BL/6 T cells with graft-versus-host disease after an allogeneic hematopoietic cell transplant. CDR3 protein: CASSQEPGGYQDTQYF. The DNA read from the CDR3 is TGTGCCAGCAGCCAAGAGCCTGGGGGATACCAAGACACCCAGTAC.